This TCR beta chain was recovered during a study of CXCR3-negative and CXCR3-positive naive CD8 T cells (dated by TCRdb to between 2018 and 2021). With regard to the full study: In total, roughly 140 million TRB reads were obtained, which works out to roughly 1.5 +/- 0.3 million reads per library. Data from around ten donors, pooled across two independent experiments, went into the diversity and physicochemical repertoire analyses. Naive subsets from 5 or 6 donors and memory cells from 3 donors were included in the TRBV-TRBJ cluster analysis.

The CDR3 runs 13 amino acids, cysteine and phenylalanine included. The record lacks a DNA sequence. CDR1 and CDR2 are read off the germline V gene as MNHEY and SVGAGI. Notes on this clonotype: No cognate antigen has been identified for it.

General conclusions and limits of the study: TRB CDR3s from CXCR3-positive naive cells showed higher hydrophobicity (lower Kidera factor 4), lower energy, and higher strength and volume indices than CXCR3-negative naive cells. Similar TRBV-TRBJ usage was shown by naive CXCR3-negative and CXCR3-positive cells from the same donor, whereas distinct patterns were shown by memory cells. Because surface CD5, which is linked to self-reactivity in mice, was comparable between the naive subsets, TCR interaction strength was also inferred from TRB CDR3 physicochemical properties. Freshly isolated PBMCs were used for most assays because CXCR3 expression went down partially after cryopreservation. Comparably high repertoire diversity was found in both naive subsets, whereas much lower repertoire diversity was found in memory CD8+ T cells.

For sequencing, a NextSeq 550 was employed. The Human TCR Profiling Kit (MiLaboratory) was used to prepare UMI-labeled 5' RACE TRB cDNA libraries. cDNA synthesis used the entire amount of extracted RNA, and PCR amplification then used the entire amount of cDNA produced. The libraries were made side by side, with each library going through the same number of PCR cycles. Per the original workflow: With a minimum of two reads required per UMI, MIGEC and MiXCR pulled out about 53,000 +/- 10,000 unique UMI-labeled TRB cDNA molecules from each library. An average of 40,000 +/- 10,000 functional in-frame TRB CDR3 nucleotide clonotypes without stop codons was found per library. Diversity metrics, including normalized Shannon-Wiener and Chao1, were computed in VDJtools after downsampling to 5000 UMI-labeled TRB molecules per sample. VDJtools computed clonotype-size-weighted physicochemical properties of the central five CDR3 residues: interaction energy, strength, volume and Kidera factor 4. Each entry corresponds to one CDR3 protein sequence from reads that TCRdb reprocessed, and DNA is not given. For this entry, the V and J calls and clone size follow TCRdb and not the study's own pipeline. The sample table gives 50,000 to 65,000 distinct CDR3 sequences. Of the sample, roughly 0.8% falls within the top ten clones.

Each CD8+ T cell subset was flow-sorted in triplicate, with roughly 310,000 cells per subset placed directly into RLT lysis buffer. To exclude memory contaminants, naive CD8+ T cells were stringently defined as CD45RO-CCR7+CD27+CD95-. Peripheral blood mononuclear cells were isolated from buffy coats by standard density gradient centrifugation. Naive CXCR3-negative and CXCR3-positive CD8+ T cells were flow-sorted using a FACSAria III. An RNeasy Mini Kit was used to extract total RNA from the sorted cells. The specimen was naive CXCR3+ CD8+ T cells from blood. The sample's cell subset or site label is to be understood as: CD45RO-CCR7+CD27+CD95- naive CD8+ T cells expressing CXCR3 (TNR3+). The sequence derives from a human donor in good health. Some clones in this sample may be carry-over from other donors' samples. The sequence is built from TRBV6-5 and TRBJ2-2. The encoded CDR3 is CASSAQSSGELFF.